These T cell receptor beta chains were read from a single sample in a study of blood T cell repertoires in COVID-19. This table comes from immunoSEQ multiplex PCR, and its TCRdb copy is limited to in-frame clones, with some not included. The table lists approximately 280,000 clones, roughly nine tenths of them singletons. The specimen sequenced was PBMCs or T cells enriched from blood (not recorded which). The receptors come from a woman between 40 and 50 years old who had recovered from COVID-19. CDR3s include the opening cysteine and the closing phenylalanine or tryptophan. D genes are given only for firm matches. Clone sizes are given selectively: once, few, many, or a class where the clone is expanded.

clone_size,v_call,j_call,d_call,cdr3_aa,cdr3_nt
-,TRBV30,TRBJ1-4,TRBD1,CAGLPGQGAQVNEKLFF,TGTGCCGGACTACCGGGACAGGGGGCTCAAGTTAATGAAAAACTGTTTTTT
-,TRBV4-3,TRBJ1-1,-,CASGLQGYTEAFF,TGCGCCAGCGGTCTACAGGGCTACACTGAAGCTTTCTTT
-,TRBV4-1,TRBJ1-2,-,CASSLGHRANYGYTF,TGCGCCAGCAGCCTTGGACACCGGGCCAACTATGGCTACACCTTC
-,TRBV6-2/TRBV6-3,TRBJ2-1,TRBD2,CASSPSGRAPFEQFF,TGTGCCAGCAGCCCTAGCGGGAGGGCCCCTTTTGAGCAGTTCTTC
once,TRBV28,TRBJ2-7,TRBD1,CASSLSGTGSYEQYF,TGTGCCAGCAGTTTATCGGGGACAGGCTCCTACGAGCAGTACTTC
-,TRBV19,TRBJ1-2,-,CASSIDQGYYGYTF,TGTGCCAGTAGTATAGATCAGGGGTACTATGGCTACACCTTC
-,TRBV9,TRBJ2-2,TRBD2,CASSPRRGEGPTGELFF,TGTGCCAGCAGCCCCCGACGGGGGGAGGGACCCACCGGGGAGCTGTTTTTT
-,TRBV5-4,TRBJ2-7,TRBD1,CASSPGGPYEQYF,TGTGCCAGCAGCCCAGGGGGTCCCTACGAGCAGTACTTC
-,TRBV7-3,TRBJ2-3,TRBD2,CASSISGRGVGTQYF,TGTGCCAGCAGCATTAGCGGGAGAGGTGTGGGTACGCAGTATTTT
-,TRBV11-2,TRBJ2-7,TRBD1,CASSLGAGGTYEQYF,TGTGCCAGCAGCTTAGGGGCAGGGGGTACCTACGAGCAGTACTTC
-,TRBV6-4,TRBJ2-7,TRBD2,CASNLIGTSGSVSYEQYF,TGTGCCAGCAACCTCATAGGGACTAGCGGGAGTGTATCCTACGAGCAGTACTTC
-,TRBV6-1,TRBJ2-2,TRBD2,CASSAILAGGSGELFF,TGTGCCAGCAGTGCCATACTAGCGGGAGGTTCGGGGGAGCTGTTTTTT
-,TRBV27,TRBJ2-5,TRBD2,CASRALGGGETQYF,TGTGCCAGCAGAGCTCTCGGGGGGGGTGAGACCCAGTACTTC
-,TRBV5-6,TRBJ1-5,-,CASSYQGLNQPQHF,TGTGCCAGCAGCTACCAGGGGCTCAATCAGCCCCAGCATTTT
-,TRBV29-1,TRBJ2-1,TRBD2,CSVDFHGRGDEQFF,TGCAGCGTTGATTTCCACGGGAGGGGGGATGAGCAGTTCTTC
-,TRBV29-1,TRBJ1-2,TRBD1,CSVVPSGLLDRGLYGYTF,TGCAGCGTTGTTCCGAGCGGACTCCTGGACAGGGGCCTCTATGGCTACACCTTC
-,TRBV28,TRBJ2-7,TRBD1,CASSFVSRGQGTYEQYF,TGTGCCAGCAGTTTCGTTTCTCGGGGACAGGGAACCTACGAGCAGTACTTC
few,TRBV11-2,TRBJ2-7,TRBD1,CASSLGGQGAIF,TGTGCCAGCAGCTTAGGAGGTCAGGGGGCCATCTTC
-,TRBV28,TRBJ1-4,TRBD1,CASSSPSGGEYREKLFF,TGTGCCAGCAGTTCCCCGTCAGGGGGCGAATATCGGGAAAAACTGTTTTTT
-,TRBV19,TRBJ2-3,-,CASNPTVSTDTQYF,TGTGCCAGTAACCCGACAGTAAGCACAGATACGCAGTATTTT
-,TRBV7-2,TRBJ2-1,TRBD2,CASSTLAGSHNEQFF,TGTGCCAGCAGCACCTTAGCGGGAAGTCACAATGAGCAGTTCTTC
-,TRBV4-1,TRBJ1-5,-,CASSQDGGTQPQHF,TGCGCCAGCAGCCAAGACGGGGGGACCCAGCCCCAGCATTTT
-,TRBV14,TRBJ2-3,TRBD1,CASSLMWTGGDTQYF,TGTGCCAGCAGCCTCATGTGGACAGGGGGGGATACGCAGTATTTT
-,TRBV10-3,TRBJ1-5,-,CAISDPHTSNQPQHF,TGTGCCATCAGTGACCCACATACTAGCAATCAGCCCCAGCATTTT
-,TRBV5-4,TRBJ2-1,TRBD1,CASSPRDRGLSEQFF,TGTGCCAGCAGCCCCCGGGACAGGGGGCTTAGTGAGCAGTTCTTC
-,TRBV7-2,TRBJ2-3,TRBD2,CASSLDGRRVDTQYF,TGTGCCAGCAGCTTAGACGGGAGGAGGGTCGATACGCAGTATTTT
-,TRBV28,TRBJ2-1,-,CASLDSFNYNEQFF,TGTGCCAGCCTGGACTCGTTCAACTACAATGAGCAGTTCTTC
-,TRBV3-1/TRBV3-2,TRBJ2-3,-,CASSRTTTPDTQYF,TGTGCCAGCAGCCGGACTACCACCCCAGATACGCAGTATTTT
-,TRBV5-1,TRBJ2-7,-,CASSLAGSYEQYF,TGCGCCAGCAGCTTGGCCGGGAGTTACGAGCAGTACTTC
-,TRBV4-3,TRBJ2-1,-,CASSDPGIKNEQFF,TGCGCCAGCAGCGATCCAGGGATCAAAAATGAGCAGTTCTTC
-,TRBV4-3,TRBJ2-5,TRBD2,CASSPGLAGKETQYF,TGCGCCAGCAGCCCGGGACTAGCGGGCAAAGAGACCCAGTACTTC
-,TRBV19,TRBJ2-3,TRBD2,CASSTSGTQGDTQYF,TGTGCCAGTTCGACTAGCGGGACACAGGGAGATACGCAGTATTTT
-,TRBV11-2,TRBJ1-3,-,CASSPHVSGNTIYF,TGTGCCAGCAGCCCCCACGTTAGTGGAAACACCATATATTTT
-,TRBV18,TRBJ1-6,TRBD1,CASSSGWTGAGTLHF,TGTGCCAGCTCTTCCGGCTGGACAGGGGCCGGGACCCTCCACTTT
-,TRBV10-3,TRBJ2-7,TRBD2,CAISGLAGVSYEQYF,TGTGCCATCAGCGGACTAGCGGGAGTTAGCTACGAGCAGTACTTC
-,TRBV5-6,TRBJ1-1,-,CASSSYSWNTEAFF,TGTGCCAGCAGCTCCTATTCGTGGAACACTGAAGCTTTCTTT
few,TRBV7-2,TRBJ2-1,-,CASSLLRTGSRPNEQFF,TGTGCCAGCAGCTTACTTAGAACAGGGAGTAGACCAAATGAGCAGTTCTTC